This T cell receptor beta chain came from a study of blood T cell repertoires in COVID-19. Study overall: Donors in the United States, Italy and Spain gave samples during acute or convalescent COVID-19.

Exposed participants encountered a COVID-19 case during the 2 weeks preceding study entry. The V gene's germline CDR1 is MNHEY and CDR2 SVGAGI. The CDR3 is made up of 15 amino acids. V lost 6 bases and J lost 7; bases outside the gene matches: 12. Per the study methods: Amplification with reference gene primers provided the estimates of nucleated cell counts. Generated by immunoSEQ multiplex PCR, the TCRdb table keeps only in-frame clones and is missing some. The V and J calls and clone size come from that table; D and trimming were worked out from the DNA. Of roughly 240,000 clones listed, roughly 85% are singletons.

This TCR came from a woman in her thirties or forties who had been exposed to COVID-19. The chain couples TRBV6-5 to TRBJ2-1, with 7 bases matching TRBD1. The sample taken for sequencing was PBMCs or T cells enriched from blood (not recorded which). CDR3 residues: CASSKRPGTENEQFF. Here the CDR3 DNA reads TGTGCCAGCAGCAAACGACCCGGGACAGAAAATGAGCAGTTCTTC.